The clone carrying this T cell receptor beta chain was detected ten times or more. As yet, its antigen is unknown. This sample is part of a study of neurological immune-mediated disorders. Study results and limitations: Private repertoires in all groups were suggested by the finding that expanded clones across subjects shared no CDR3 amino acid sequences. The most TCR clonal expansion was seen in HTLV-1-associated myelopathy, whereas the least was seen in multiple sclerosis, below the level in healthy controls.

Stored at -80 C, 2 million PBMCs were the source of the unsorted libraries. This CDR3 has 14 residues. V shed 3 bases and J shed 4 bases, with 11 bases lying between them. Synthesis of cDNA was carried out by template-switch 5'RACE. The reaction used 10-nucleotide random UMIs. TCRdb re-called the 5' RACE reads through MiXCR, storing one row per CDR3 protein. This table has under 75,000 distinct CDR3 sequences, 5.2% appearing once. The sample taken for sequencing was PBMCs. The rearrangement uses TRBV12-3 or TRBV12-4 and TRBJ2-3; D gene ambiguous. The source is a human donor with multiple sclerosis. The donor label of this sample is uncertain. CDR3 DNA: TGTGCCAGCAGTTTCGGTCTAGTGCCAGATACGCAGTATTTT. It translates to CASSFGLVPDTQYF.